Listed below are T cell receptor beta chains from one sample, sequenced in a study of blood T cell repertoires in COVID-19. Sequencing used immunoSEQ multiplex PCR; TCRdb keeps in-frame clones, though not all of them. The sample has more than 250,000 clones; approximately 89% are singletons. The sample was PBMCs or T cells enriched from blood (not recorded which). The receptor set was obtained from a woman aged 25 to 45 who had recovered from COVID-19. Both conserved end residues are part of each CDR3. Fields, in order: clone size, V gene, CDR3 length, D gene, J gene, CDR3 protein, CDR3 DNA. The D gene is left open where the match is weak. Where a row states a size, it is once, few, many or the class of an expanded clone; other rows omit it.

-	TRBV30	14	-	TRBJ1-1	CAWSVQGTITEAFF	TGTGCCTGGAGTGTACAGGGCACTATCACTGAAGCTTTCTTT
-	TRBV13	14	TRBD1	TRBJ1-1	CASSSRQGATEAFF	TGTGCCAGCAGCTCAAGACAGGGGGCGACTGAAGCTTTCTTT
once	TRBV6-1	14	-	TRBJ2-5	CASSEGTAVETQYF	TGTGCCAGCAGTGAAGGAACCGCGGTAGAGACCCAGTACTTC
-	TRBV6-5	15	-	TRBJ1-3	CASRVNREVGNTIYF	TGTGCCAGCAGAGTTAATAGAGAGGTGGGAAACACCATATATTTT
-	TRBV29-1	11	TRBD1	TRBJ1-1	CSVDDRDEGFF	TGCAGCGTTGACGACAGGGATGAAGGTTTCTTT
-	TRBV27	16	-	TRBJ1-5	CASSPHKRGRNQPQHF	TGTGCCAGCAGTCCCCATAAACGAGGGCGGAATCAGCCCCAGCATTTT
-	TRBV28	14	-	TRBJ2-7	CASSRTSGKYEQYF	TGTGCCAGCAGTCGGACCAGCGGAAAATACGAGCAGTACTTC
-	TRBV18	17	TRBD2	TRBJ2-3	CASSATGGLDSTDTQYF	TGTGCCAGCTCCGCAACGGGAGGACTAGATAGCACAGATACGCAGTATTTT
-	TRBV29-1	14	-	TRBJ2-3	CSVVRQAFTDTQYF	TGCAGCGTTGTTCGACAGGCTTTCACAGATACGCAGTATTTT
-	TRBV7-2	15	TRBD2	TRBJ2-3	CASSLGLDLGDTQYF	TGTGCCAGCAGCCTAGGACTAGATTTGGGAGATACGCAGTATTTT
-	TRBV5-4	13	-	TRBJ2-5	CASSLDRDETQYF	TGTGCCAGCAGCTTGGACAGGGATGAGACCCAGTACTTC
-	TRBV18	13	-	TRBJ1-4	CASSEVPDEKLFF	TGTGCCAGCTCGGAGGTTCCAGATGAAAAACTGTTTTTT
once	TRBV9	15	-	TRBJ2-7	CASSVSSGLLYEQYF	TGTGCCAGCAGCGTCTCCTCGGGGTTGCTCTACGAGCAGTACTTC
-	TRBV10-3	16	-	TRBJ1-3	CAISALSPAQGNTIYF	TGTGCCATCAGTGCCCTCTCACCCGCCCAGGGAAACACCATATATTTT
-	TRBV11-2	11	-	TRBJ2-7	CASSLVLEQYF	TGTGCCAGCAGCTTAGTCCTCGAGCAGTACTTC
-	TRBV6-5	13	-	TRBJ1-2	CASSYGASYGYTF	TGTGCCAGCAGTTACGGGGCTAGCTATGGCTACACCTTC
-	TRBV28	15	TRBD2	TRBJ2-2	CASSSLAGGTGELFF	TGTGCCAGCAGTAGCCTAGCGGGGGGCACCGGGGAGCTGTTTTTT
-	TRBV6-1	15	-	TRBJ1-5	CASSELQTGTQPQHF	TGTGCCAGCAGTGAACTCCAAACAGGGACTCAGCCCCAGCATTTT
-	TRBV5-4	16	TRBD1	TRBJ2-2	CASRDAGQGNTGELFF	TGTGCCAGCAGAGACGCGGGACAGGGGAACACCGGGGAGCTGTTTTTT
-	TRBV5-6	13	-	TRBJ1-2	CASLLTGSRGYTF	TGTGCCAGTCTTTTAACAGGGTCGCGTGGCTACACCTTC
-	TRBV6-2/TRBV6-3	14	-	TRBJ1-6	CASSSRVSASPLHF	TGTGCCAGCAGTAGCAGGGTCTCCGCTTCACCCCTCCACTTT
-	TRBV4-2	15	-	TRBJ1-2	CASSQDLTSGRGYTF	TGTGCCAGCAGCCAAGACTTAACGTCAGGGCGTGGCTACACCTTC
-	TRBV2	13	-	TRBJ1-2	CASTMIQGYGYTF	TGTGCCAGCACCATGATACAGGGCTACGGCTACACCTTC
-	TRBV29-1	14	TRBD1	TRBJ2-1	CSVEARGRPNEQFF	TGCAGCGTTGAGGCCAGGGGGAGACCCAATGAGCAGTTCTTC
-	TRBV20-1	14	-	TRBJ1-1	CSASTGWDNTEAFF	TGCAGTGCTAGTACAGGGTGGGACAACACTGAAGCTTTCTTT
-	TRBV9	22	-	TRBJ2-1	CASSVEAEVGSVVRSSYNEQFF	TGTGCCAGCAGCGTAGAGGCGGAGGTGGGCAGTGTCGTCAGGAGCTCCTACAATGAGCAGTTCTTC
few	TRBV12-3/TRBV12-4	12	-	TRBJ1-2	CASRDGQNGYTF	TGTGCCAGCAGAGACGGACAGAATGGCTACACCTTC
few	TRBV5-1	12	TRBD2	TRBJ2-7	CASSSGGYEQYF	TGCGCCAGCTCCAGCGGGGGGTACGAGCAGTACTTC
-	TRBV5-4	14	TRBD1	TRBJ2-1	CASSFRQGHNEQFF	TGTGCCAGCAGCTTTAGACAGGGGCACAATGAGCAGTTCTTC
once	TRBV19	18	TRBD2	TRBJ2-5	CASSPYGGGAVGYETQYF	TGTGCCAGTAGCCCATACGGCGGGGGGGCCGTAGGTTATGAGACCCAGTACTTC
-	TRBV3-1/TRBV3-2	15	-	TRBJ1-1	CASSRSPTLDTEAFF	TGTGCCAGCAGCCGGAGTCCCACCCTAGACACTGAAGCTTTCTTT
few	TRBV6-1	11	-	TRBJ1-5	CASSEVAPQHF	TGTGCCAGCAGTGAGGTGGCGCCCCAGCATTTT
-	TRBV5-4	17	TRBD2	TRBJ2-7	CASSNGLAGVLLYEQYF	TGTGCCAGCAGCAATGGACTAGCGGGGGTACTCCTGTACGAGCAGTACTTC
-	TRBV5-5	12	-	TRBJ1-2	CASSLEHYGYTF	TGTGCCAGCAGCTTGGAGCACTATGGCTACACCTTC
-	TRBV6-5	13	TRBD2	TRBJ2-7	CASRRGGTYEQYF	TGTGCCAGCAGGCGGGGGGGAACCTACGAGCAGTACTTC
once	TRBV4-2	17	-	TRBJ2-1	CASSQERSLVSGNEQFF	TGTGCCAGCAGCCAAGAACGTTCACTAGTCAGTGGGAATGAGCAGTTCTTC
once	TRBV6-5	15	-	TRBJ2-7	CASSYYWQGPYEQYF	TGTGCCAGCAGTTACTATTGGCAGGGCCCCTACGAGCAGTACTTC
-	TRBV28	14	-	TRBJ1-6	CASSLSSYNSPLHF	TGTGCCAGCAGCCTAAGCTCCTATAATTCACCCCTCCACTTT
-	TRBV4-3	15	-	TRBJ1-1	CASSPQGSSLGSAFF	TGCGCCAGCAGCCCCCAGGGGTCGTCCTTAGGGAGTGCTTTCTTT
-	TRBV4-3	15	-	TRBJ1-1	CASSQELRRNTEAFF	TGCGCCAGCAGCCAAGAGTTAAGGAGAAACACTGAAGCTTTCTTT
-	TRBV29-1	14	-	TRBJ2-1	CSTFGQRVYNEQFF	TGCAGCACCTTCGGACAGAGAGTTTACAATGAGCAGTTCTTC
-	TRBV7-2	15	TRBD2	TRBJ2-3	CASSLASGVTDTQYF	TGTGCCAGCAGCTTAGCTAGCGGGGTCACAGATACGCAGTATTTT
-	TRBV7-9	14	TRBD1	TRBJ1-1	CASSFRDRGTEAFF	TGTGCCAGCAGCTTCCGGGACAGGGGAACTGAAGCTTTCTTT
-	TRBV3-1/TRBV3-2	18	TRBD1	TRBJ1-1	CASSRFITGDDLDTEAFF	TGTGCCAGCAGCCGTTTTATCACAGGGGACGATCTGGACACTGAAGCTTTCTTT
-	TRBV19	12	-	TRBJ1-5	CASSSQRAPQHF	TGTGCCAGTAGTAGCCAGAGGGCGCCCCAGCATTTT
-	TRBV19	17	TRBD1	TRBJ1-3	CASSTPGSGGSGNTIYF	TGTGCCAGTAGTACCCCAGGGTCAGGGGGCTCTGGAAACACCATATATTTT
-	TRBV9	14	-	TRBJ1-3	CASSVERYGNTIYF	TGTGCCAGCAGCGTAGAACGGTACGGAAACACCATATATTTT
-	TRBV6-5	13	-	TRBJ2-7	CASGRNQGNEQYF	TGTGCCAGCGGACGAAACCAGGGGAACGAGCAGTACTTC
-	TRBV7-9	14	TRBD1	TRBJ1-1	CASSLGTGYTEAFF	TGTGCCAGCAGCTTAGGGACAGGGTACACTGAAGCTTTCTTT
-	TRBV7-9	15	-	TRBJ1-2	CASSLDPRGALGYTF	TGTGCCAGCAGCTTAGACCCCCGGGGGGCGCTTGGCTACACCTTC
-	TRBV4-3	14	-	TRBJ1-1	CASSQAPAGTEAFF	TGCGCCAGCAGCCAAGCCCCGGCCGGGACAGAAGCTTTCTTT